Below are 5 T cell receptor beta chains sequenced from a single sample in a study of blood T cell repertoires in COVID-19. The repertoire was sequenced with immunoSEQ multiplex PCR; TCRdb's copy has only in-frame clones and lacks some. The sample comprises 220,000 or so clones, approximately 81% of which are singletons, and 5.1% rests with the top ten. Sequencing used peripheral blood. The receptors originated from a woman aged 60 to 75 who had recovered from COVID-19.

The J gene is TRBJ2-2, the V gene TRBV27; 13 bases align to TRBD2. Germline CDR1 reads MNHEY; CDR2 reads SMNVEV (reference sequence). The CDR3 covers 18 residues. V trimming: 5 bases; J trimming: 7 bases; junction bases outside the gene matches: 13. CDR3 bases: TGTGCCAGCAGTCCCACGCCGACTAGCGGGGGGCGGGGCGGGGAGCTGTTTTTT. This gives the protein CASSPTPTSGGRGGELFF.

The chain couples TRBV19 to TRBJ2-7, with 7 bases identical to TRBD1. Germline V gene sequence: CDR1 LNHDA, CDR2 SQIVND (reference sequence). The junction had 17 bases not matched to a gene; V was cut back by 4 bases and J by 2 bases. The CDR3 consists of 18 residues. The CDR3 DNA follows: TGTGCCAGTAGTACGCGGTTCACCGGGACAGACACTCCCTACGAGCAGTACTTC. Amino acid sequence: CASSTRFTGTDTPYEQYF. The full variable domain, its missing parts supplied by reference TRBV19 and TRBJ2-7, is DGGITQSPKYLFRKEGQNVTLSCEQNLNHDAMYWYRQDPGQGLRLIYYSQIVNDFQKGDIAEGYSVSREKKESFPLTVTSAQKNPTAFYLCASSTRFTGTDTPYEQYFGPGTRLTVT.

In DNA, the CDR3 is TGTGCCAGCAGCATACCCGGGACAGGGCTTTACGAGCAGTACTTC. As protein: CASSIPGTGLYEQYF. The chain links TRBV6-4 to TRBJ2-7, with 9 bases aligning to TRBD1. This CDR3 comprises 15 residues. With 6 bases clipped from V and 4 bases from J, the junction kept 10 bases outside the gene matches. Germline CDR1 MRHNA, CDR2 SNTAGT.

In regard to this clone: Within the sample, other DNA sequences also encode this same CDR3. The rearrangement joins TRBV3-1 (or the pseudogene TRBV3-2) to TRBJ1-2; 8 nucleotides agree with TRBD1. The length of the CDR3 is 14 residues. Germline values: CDR1 LGHDT, CDR2 YNNKEL (reference sequence). V shed 4 bases, J shed 4 bases, and the junction held 5 bases outside the gene matches. The CDR3: CASSPRQGSYGYTF. As DNA, the CDR3 is TGTGCCAGCAGCCCCCGACAGGGGAGCTATGGCTACACCTTC.

This clone was seen only once. The chain employs TRBV4-1 and TRBJ1-6; TRBD1 aligns across 7 bases. The CDR3 runs 16 residues. V lost 4 bases to trimming and J lost 7 bases; unmatched junction nucleotides: 10. Germline assignment: CDR1 MGHRA and CDR2 YSYEKL. This chain's CDR3 is CASSPYFGRGNSPLHF. The CDR3 DNA follows: TGCGCCAGCAGCCCCTATTTCGGCAGGGGGAATTCACCCCTCCACTTT.